The 13 T cell receptor beta chains below all came from one sample that was sequenced in a study of cytomegalovirus exposure and HLA in healthy donors. 60 Vbeta and 13 Jbeta primers were used in PCR. Method: immunoSEQ multiplex PCR; TCRdb's copy keeps in-frame clones and lacks some. Its listing shows approximately 180,000 clones. Material for sequencing was PBMCs. Receptors originate from a man younger than 40 in good health and CMV-seronegative.

The rearrangement uses TRBV5-6 and TRBJ1-2; 7 bases agree with TRBD1. This CDR3 contains 16 residues. Germline loops: CDR1 SGHDT, CDR2 YYEEEE. The trim removed 2 bases at V and 2 bases at J, leaving 9 bases unmatched. The CDR3 DNA follows: TGTGCCAGCAGCTTATTTGGGACAGAGGAGAACTATGGCTACACCTTC. Amino acids: CASSLFGTEENYGYTF.

J is TRBJ2-1 and V is TRBV29-1; D unclear. In germline, CDR1 is SQVTM, CDR2 ANQGSEA. This CDR3 region has 12 residues. V was pared by 4 bases and J by 13 bases, with 17 bases between. The chain's CDR3 is CSVGPRSHNQFF. The CDR3 DNA sequence: TGCAGCGTTGGGCCGCGGTCACACAACCAGTTCTTC.

The rearrangement links TRBV28 to TRBJ1-2; 7 bases are a match to TRBD1. Looked up from germline, CDR1 is MDHEN and CDR2 is SYDVKM. The CDR3 consists of 13 residues. J was trimmed by 5 bases and V by 6 bases; bases with no gene match: 6. The CDR3 nucleotides read TGTGCCAGCAGACCCGGGACAGATTATGGCTACACCTTC. It translates to CASRPGTDYGYTF.

This chain joins TRBV6-8 and TRBJ1-5; TRBD1 matches 7 bases. Germline V gene sequence: CDR1 MNHGY, CDR2 SAAAGT. The CDR3 is 14 residues long. The V segment lost 6 bases and the J segment 4 bases; nucleotides outside the gene matches: 6. This CDR3 is CASSPGTVNQPQHF. In nucleotides, the CDR3 is TGTGCCAGCAGCCCCGGGACAGTTAATCAGCCCCAGCATTTT.

This chain joins TRBV7-3 and TRBJ2-1; perhaps TRBD1 as D (6 bases). Trimming removed 5 bases at V and 12 bases at J, with 23 bases between. This CDR3 has 15 residues. Germline V lookup: CDR1 SGHTA, CDR2 FQGTGA. As DNA, the CDR3 is TGTGCCAGCAGCCCCTCCGGGACACGGCTCGGAGGGCAGTTCTTC. Encoded protein: CASSPSGTRLGGQFF.

V gene TRBV5-6 combines with J gene TRBJ1-2, with D perhaps matching TRBD1 (6 bases). CDR1 SGHDT and CDR2 YYEEEE come from the germline V gene. The CDR3 length is 14 residues. V shed 0 bases and J shed 8 bases, with 14 bases lying between them. The CDR3 DNA reads as TGTGCCAGCAGCTTGGCAGGGGACCTGGGAGGCTACACCTTC. Translating it yields CASSLAGDLGGYTF.

The chain joins TRBV5-5 to TRBJ2-2; TRBD2 aligns across 9 bases. Germline-derived CDR1 and CDR2 are SGHKS and YYEKEE (reference sequence). J lost 2 bases, V lost 2 bases, and 10 bases had no gene match. This CDR3 contains 18 residues. The CDR3 reads CASSLGLAGYSNTGELFF. CDR3 DNA sequence: TGTGCCAGCAGCTTAGGGCTAGCGGGGTACTCCAACACCGGGGAGCTGTTTTTT.

This chain links TRBV21-1 with TRBJ2-7; the D call of TRBD2 is as the table states it, not checked on the DNA. TRBV21-1 is tagged as a pseudogene. The CDR3 length is 14 residues. The CDR3 DNA follows: TGTGCCAGCAGCAAAGGGGATGCGGGAGTCGAGCAGTACTTC. This gives the protein CASSKGDAGVEQYF.

The J gene is TRBJ1-4, the V gene TRBV11-2, with D unclear. CDR1 and CDR2 from the germline V gene are SGHAT and FQNNGV. The CDR3 has 15 residues. V dropped 5 bases and J dropped 4 bases, with 14 bases sitting between them. The CDR3 is CASSRNMGGNEKLFF. In DNA, the CDR3 is TGTGCCAGCAGCCGCAATATGGGAGGTAATGAAAAACTGTTTTTT.

The chain is built from TRBV11-2 and TRBJ1-2; 8 bases match TRBD1. Looked up from germline, CDR1 is SGHAT and CDR2 is FQNNGV. J lost 8 bases, V lost 5 bases, and 10 bases had no gene match. This CDR3 comprises 14 residues. This chain's CDR3 is CASSNPMDRAGYTF. The DNA of the CDR3 is TGTGCCAGCAGCAACCCGATGGACAGGGCCGGCTACACCTTC.

The genes are TRBV13 and TRBJ2-7; 11 bases are a match to TRBD2. V dropped 1 base and J dropped 3; count of bases not matched to a gene: 2. CDR1 is PRHDT and CDR2 is FYEKMQ in the germline V gene (reference sequence). CDR3 length: 15 amino acids. The CDR3 loop is CASSLEGTSGYEQYF. In DNA form, the CDR3 reads TGTGCCAGCAGCTTAGAAGGGACTAGCGGCTACGAGCAGTACTTC.

The V and J genes are TRBV5-1 and TRBJ2-3; perhaps TRBD2 as D (6 bases). The germline gives CDR1 SGHRS, CDR2 YFSETQ. The CDR3 sequence is 15 residues long. Deletions cut 1 base from V and 4 bases from J, with 13 bases between. The CDR3 DNA sequence: TGCGCCAGCAGCTTGTGGGGGGACGAGGCAGATACGCAGTATTTT. It translates to CASSLWGDEADTQYF.

This chain uses TRBV5-6 with TRBJ1-1; D remains unclear. CDR3 length equals 14 residues. Looked up from germline, CDR1 is SGHDT and CDR2 is YYEEEE. Trimming took off 1 base at V and 3 bases at J, with 10 bases between the two ends. CDR3 in DNA: TGTGCCAGCAGCTTGAGTGGCGGTGACACTGAAGCTTTCTTT. Translating it yields CASSLSGGDTEAFF.